This TCR beta chain was retrieved from a study of beta chain features in type 1 diabetes. Study-wide context: The examined sorted cells totaled 85 million to 120 million across samples. Findings of the study overall: Among all four CD4+ subsets, Type 1 diabetes patients had TCRB CDR3s that were moderately but significantly shorter. Although PCR might favor shorter templates, it would do so equally in patients and controls.

Concerning this clone itself: Its antigen is unknown.

In germline, CDR1 is SGDLS, CDR2 YYNGEE. The CDR3 contains 18 residues. V lost 3 bases to trimming and J lost 5 bases; unmatched junction nucleotides: 11. Of the isolated RNA, all was reverse transcribed, and so the sequenced material was expressed TCRB transcripts. Measured with immunoSEQ multiplex PCR; TCRdb has only the in-frame clones, and not every one. This repertoire shows 50,000 to 70,000 clones, 52% found once; its top ten account for around 2.6%. The sequenced sample was Tregs from blood. The rearrangement joins TRBV9 to TRBJ2-2, with TRBD1 matching over 12 bases. The TCR originated in a woman in her thirties or forties with type 1 diabetes. CDR3 sequence reads: CASSARRGTGGRTGELFF. Written as DNA, the CDR3 is TGTGCCAGCAGCGCACGTCGCGGGACAGGGGGCAGGACCGGGGAGCTGTTTTTT.